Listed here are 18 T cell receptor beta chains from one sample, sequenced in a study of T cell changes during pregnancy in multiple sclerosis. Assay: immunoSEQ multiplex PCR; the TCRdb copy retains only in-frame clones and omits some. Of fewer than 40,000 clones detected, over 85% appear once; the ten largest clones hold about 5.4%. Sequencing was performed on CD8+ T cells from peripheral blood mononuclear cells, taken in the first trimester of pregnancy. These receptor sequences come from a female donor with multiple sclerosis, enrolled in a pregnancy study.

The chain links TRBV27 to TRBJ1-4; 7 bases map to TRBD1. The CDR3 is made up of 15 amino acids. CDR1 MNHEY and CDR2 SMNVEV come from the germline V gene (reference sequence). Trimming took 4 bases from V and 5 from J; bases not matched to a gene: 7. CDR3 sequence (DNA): TGTGCCAGCAGTTCCTCTCCGGGACAGAATGAAAAACTGTTTTTT. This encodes CASSSSPGQNEKLFF.

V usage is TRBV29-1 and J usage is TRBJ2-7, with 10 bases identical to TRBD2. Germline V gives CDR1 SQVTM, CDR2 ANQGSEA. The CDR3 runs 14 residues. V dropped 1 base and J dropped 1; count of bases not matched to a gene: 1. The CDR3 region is CSVEVAGGSYEQYF. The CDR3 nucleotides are TGCAGCGTTGAAGTAGCGGGAGGATCCTACGAGCAGTACTTC.

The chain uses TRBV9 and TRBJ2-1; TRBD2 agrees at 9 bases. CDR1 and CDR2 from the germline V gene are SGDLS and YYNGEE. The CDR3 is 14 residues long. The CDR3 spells CASGAGGLWDEQFF. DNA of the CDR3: TGTGCATCTGGGGCGGGAGGGCTTTGGGATGAGCAGTTCTTC.

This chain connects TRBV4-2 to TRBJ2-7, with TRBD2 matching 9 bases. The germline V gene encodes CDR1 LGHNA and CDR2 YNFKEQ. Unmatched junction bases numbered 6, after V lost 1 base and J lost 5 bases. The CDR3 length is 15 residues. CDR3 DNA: TGTGCCAGCAGCCAAGGGGCGGGAGGGCCCCACGAGCAGTACTTC. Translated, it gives CASSQGAGGPHEQYF.

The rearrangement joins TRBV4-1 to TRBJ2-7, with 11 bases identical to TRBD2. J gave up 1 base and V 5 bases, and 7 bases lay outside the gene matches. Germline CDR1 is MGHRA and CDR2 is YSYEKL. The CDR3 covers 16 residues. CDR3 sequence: CASSTKLAGVSYEQYF. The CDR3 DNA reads TGCGCCAGCAGCACAAAACTAGCGGGAGTTTCCTACGAGCAGTACTTC.

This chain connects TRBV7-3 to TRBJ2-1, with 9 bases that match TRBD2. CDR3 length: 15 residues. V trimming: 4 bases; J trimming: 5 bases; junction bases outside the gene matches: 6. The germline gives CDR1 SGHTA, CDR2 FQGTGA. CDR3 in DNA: TGTGCCAGCAGCTACCTAGCGGGGCGGGACAATGAGCAGTTCTTC. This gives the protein CASSYLAGRDNEQFF.

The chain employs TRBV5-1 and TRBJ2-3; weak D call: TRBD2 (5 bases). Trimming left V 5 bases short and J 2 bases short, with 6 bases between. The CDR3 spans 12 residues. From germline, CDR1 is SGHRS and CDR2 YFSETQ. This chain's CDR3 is CASRTNTDTQYF. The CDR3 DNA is TGCGCCAGCAGGACTAACACAGATACGCAGTATTTT.

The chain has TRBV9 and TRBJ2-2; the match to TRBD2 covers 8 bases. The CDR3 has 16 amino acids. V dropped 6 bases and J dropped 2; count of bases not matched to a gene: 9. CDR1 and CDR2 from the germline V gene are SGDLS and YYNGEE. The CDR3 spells CASTRSGSGNTGELFF. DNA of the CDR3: TGTGCCAGCACCCGAAGCGGGAGTGGCAACACCGGGGAGCTGTTTTTT.

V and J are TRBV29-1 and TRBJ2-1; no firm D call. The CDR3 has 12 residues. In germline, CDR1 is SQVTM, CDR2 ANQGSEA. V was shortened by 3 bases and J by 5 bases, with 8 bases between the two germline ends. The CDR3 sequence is CSVDQTDNEQFF. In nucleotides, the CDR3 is TGCAGCGTTGATCAGACTGACAATGAGCAGTTCTTC.

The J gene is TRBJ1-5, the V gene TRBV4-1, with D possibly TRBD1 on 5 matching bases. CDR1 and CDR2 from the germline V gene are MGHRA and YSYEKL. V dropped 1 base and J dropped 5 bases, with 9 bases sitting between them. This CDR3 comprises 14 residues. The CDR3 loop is CASSQVTVDQPQHF. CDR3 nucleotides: TGCGCCAGCAGCCAAGTGACAGTAGATCAGCCCCAGCATTTT.

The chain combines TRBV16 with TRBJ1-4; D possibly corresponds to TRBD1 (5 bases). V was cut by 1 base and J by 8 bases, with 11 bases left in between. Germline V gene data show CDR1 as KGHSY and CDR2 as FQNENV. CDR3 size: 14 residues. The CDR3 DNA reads TGTGCCAGCAGCCAATGGGGCAGGGAAGAAAAACTGTTTTTT. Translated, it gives CASSQWGREEKLFF.

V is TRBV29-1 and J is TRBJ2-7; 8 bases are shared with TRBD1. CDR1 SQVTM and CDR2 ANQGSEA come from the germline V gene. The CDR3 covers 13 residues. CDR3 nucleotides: TGCAGTGCAACCGGGACAGGCTCCTACGAGCAGTACTTC. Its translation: CSATGTGSYEQYF.

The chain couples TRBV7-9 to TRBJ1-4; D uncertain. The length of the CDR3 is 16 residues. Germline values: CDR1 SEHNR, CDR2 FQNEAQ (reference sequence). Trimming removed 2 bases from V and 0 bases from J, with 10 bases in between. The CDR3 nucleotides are TGTGCCAGCAGCTTAAACAGACTAGCAACTAATGAAAAACTGTTTTTT. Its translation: CASSLNRLATNEKLFF.

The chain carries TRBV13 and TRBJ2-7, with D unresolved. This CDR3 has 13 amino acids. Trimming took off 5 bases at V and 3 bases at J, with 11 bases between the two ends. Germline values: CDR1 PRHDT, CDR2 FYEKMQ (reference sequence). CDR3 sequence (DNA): TGTGCCAGCAGCCCCCACCGCGACTACGAGCAGTACTTC. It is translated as CASSPHRDYEQYF.

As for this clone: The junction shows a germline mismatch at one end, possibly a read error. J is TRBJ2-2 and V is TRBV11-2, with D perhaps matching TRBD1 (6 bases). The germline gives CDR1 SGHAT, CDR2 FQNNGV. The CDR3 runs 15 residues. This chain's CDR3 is CASSLYHRDTGELFF. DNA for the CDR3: TGTGCCAGCAGCTTATATCACAGGGACACGGGGGAGCTGTTTTTT.

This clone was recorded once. CDR3: CASSLPGGGETQYF. The CDR3 coding sequence is TGTGCCAGCAGTTTGCCGGGGGGTGGAGAGACCCAGTACTTC. The rearrangement joins TRBV28 to TRBJ2-5; the match to TRBD2 covers 7 bases. The CDR3 contains 14 residues. The V gene end was trimmed by 3 bases and the J gene end by 4 bases; junction bases not matched to a gene: 5. Germline CDR1 and CDR2: MDHEN and SYDVKM.

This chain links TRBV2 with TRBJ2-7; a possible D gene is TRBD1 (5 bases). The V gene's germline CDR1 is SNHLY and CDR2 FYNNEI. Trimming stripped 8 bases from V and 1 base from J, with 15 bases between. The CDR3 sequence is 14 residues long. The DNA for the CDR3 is TGTGCCAGCCTTGTAGGGGCCCCATCCTACGAGCAGTACTTC. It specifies CASLVGAPSYEQYF.

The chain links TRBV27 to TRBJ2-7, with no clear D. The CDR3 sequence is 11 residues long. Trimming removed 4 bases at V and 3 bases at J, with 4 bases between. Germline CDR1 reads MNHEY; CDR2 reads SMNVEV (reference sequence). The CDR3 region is CASSSGYEQYF. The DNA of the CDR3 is TGTGCCAGCAGTTCGGGCTACGAGCAGTACTTC.